The rows below give T cell receptor beta chains drawn from one sample of a study of T cell responses to AZD1222 COVID-19 vaccine. The method was immunoSEQ multiplex PCR; TCRdb's version includes in-frame clones alone and lacks a portion of them. The repertoire holds 120,000 to 150,000 clones, with approximately 90% as singletons. The sample here was peripheral blood, taken on day 0 of MenACWY control vaccination. The receptors here all came from an adult in good health. CDR3s include the opening cysteine and the closing phenylalanine or tryptophan. The order of the fields is V gene, clone size, J gene, D gene, CDR3 protein, CDR3 DNA. The D gene is left open where the match is weak. A row's size may be missing; if present it is once, few, many or a size class.

>TRBV28|-|TRBJ1-6|-
CASSPRSSYNSPLHF
TGTGCCAGCAGTCCCAGGAGCTCCTATAATTCACCCCTCCACTTT
>TRBV30|-|TRBJ1-2|TRBD1
CAWSPTGAFYGYTF
TGTGCCTGGAGCCCGACAGGGGCCTTCTATGGCTACACCTTC
>TRBV7-2|-|TRBJ2-2|-
CASSPTPGSGWVGELFF
TGTGCCAGCAGCCCAACCCCGGGGTCCGGGTGGGTCGGGGAGCTGTTTTTT
>TRBV30|-|TRBJ2-7|TRBD1
CAWTTGTGIMEQYF
TGTGCCTGGACGACCGGGACAGGGATCATGGAGCAGTACTTC
>TRBV14|-|TRBJ1-4|-
CASSQVGDRGEKLFF
TGTGCCAGCAGCCAAGTGGGAGACCGGGGGGAAAAACTGTTTTTT
>TRBV30|-|TRBJ1-2|-
CAWSDWGGYGYTF
TGTGCCTGGAGTGACTGGGGCGGCTATGGCTACACCTTC
>TRBV5-4|-|TRBJ2-7|TRBD1
CASSVGGQGTFYEQYF
TGTGCCAGCAGCGTAGGAGGACAGGGGACTTTCTACGAGCAGTACTTC
>TRBV5-4|-|TRBJ2-2|TRBD2
CASSGGLAGGDTGELFF
TGTGCCAGCAGCGGGGGGCTAGCGGGAGGGGACACCGGGGAGCTGTTTTTT
>TRBV5-1|-|TRBJ2-3|TRBD2
CASSLELAGVGTDTQYF
TGCGCCAGCAGCTTGGAACTAGCGGGAGTCGGGACAGATACGCAGTATTTT
>TRBV11-2|-|TRBJ1-5|-
CASTREDNQPQHF
TGTGCCAGCACCAGGGAGGACAATCAGCCCCAGCATTTT
>TRBV19|-|TRBJ2-7|-
CASSDQGTYEQYF
TGTGCCAGTAGTGATCAGGGGACCTACGAGCAGTACTTC
>TRBV5-6|-|TRBJ1-2|-
CASSRVGYGYTF
TGTGCCAGCAGCAGGGTCGGGTATGGCTACACCTTC
>TRBV19|-|TRBJ1-4|TRBD1
CASSGQGGVVEKLFF
TGTGCCAGTAGTGGACAGGGTGGTGTAGTTGAAAAACTGTTTTTT
>TRBV15|-|TRBJ1-6|TRBD1
CATSTNRGRNSPLHF
TGTGCCACCAGCACCAACAGGGGGCGGAATTCACCCCTCCACTTT
>TRBV19|-|TRBJ2-4|-
CASRDGGPGNIQYF
TGTGCCAGTAGGGATGGAGGGCCGGGAAACATTCAGTACTTC
>TRBV7-2|-|TRBJ1-4|-
CASRPRGGTNEKLFF
TGTGCCAGCAGGCCACGCGGGGGAACTAATGAAAAACTGTTTTTT
>TRBV28|-|TRBJ2-1|TRBD2
CASTRLAGGSYNEQFF
TGTGCCAGCACCAGACTAGCGGGTGGTTCCTACAATGAGCAGTTCTTC
>TRBV19|-|TRBJ2-5|-
CASSIARAETQYF
TGTGCCAGTAGTATTGCCAGGGCAGAGACCCAGTACTTC
>TRBV6-5|-|TRBJ1-2|-
CASHLPGGAYGYTF
TGTGCCAGCCACCTACCGGGCGGTGCGTATGGCTACACCTTC
>TRBV15|-|TRBJ1-2|-
CATSSLAGGYTF
TGTGCCACCAGCAGTTTAGCTGGTGGCTACACCTTC
>TRBV9|-|TRBJ1-1|-
CASSPFRGDNTEAFF
TGTGCCAGCAGCCCCTTCCGGGGGGATAACACTGAAGCTTTCTTT
>TRBV10-3|-|TRBJ2-3|-
CAMSKERGTDTQYF
TGTGCCATGTCGAAGGAGCGCGGAACAGATACGCAGTATTTT
>TRBV19|few|TRBJ1-5|-
CASSRKGERQPQHF
TGTGCCAGTAGCCGCAAAGGGGAGCGTCAGCCCCAGCATTTT
>TRBV5-1|-|TRBJ1-1|-
CASRVTGLPNTEAFF
TGCGCCAGCAGGGTGACGGGCCTTCCGAACACTGAAGCTTTCTTT
>TRBV27|once|TRBJ2-2|-
CASSETDTGELFF
TGTGCCAGCAGTGAAACAGACACCGGGGAGCTGTTTTTT
>TRBV29-1|few|TRBJ1-4|-
CSALRGGANEKLFF
TGCAGCGCTCTAAGAGGAGGGGCTAATGAAAAACTGTTTTTT
>TRBV24-1|-|TRBJ2-3|-
CATSLSGGHSTDTQYF
TGTGCCACCAGTCTATCGGGGGGCCATAGCACAGATACGCAGTATTTT
>TRBV27|-|TRBJ1-1|-
CASSTHGLKAEAFF
TGTGCCAGCAGTACCCATGGTCTCAAGGCTGAAGCTTTCTTT
>TRBV12-2|-|TRBJ2-3|-
CASRLAAGGLSTDTQYF
TGTGCAAGTCGCTTAGCCGCGGGGGGCCTTAGCACAGATACGCAGTATTTT
>TRBV13|-|TRBJ2-5|TRBD1
CASSTLDRRGAAQYF
TGTGCCAGCAGCACTCTGGACAGGCGCGGAGCGGCCCAGTACTTC
>TRBV2|-|TRBJ1-5|-
CASSEHPDQPQHF
TGTGCCAGCAGTGAGCACCCGGATCAGCCCCAGCATTTT
>TRBV7-9|-|TRBJ2-1|TRBD2
CASSETSGRYNEQFF
TGTGCCAGCAGCGAGACTAGCGGGAGGTACAATGAGCAGTTCTTC